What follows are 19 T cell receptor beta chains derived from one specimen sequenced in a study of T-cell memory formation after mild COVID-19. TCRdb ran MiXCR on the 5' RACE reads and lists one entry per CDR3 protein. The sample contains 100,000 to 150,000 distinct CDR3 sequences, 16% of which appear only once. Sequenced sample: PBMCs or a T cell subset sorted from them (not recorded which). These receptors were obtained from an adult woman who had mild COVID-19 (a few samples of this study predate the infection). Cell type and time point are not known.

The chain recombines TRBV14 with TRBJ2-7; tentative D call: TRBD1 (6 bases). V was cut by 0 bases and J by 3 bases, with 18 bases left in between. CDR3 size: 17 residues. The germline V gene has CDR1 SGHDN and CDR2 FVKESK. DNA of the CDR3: TGTGCCAGCAGCCAAGAAACGACAGGCTCATGGAGCTACGAGCAGTACTTC. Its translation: CASSQETTGSWSYEQYF.

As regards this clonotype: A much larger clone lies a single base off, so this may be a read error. CDR3 loop: CASSLYSYEQYF. CDR3 DNA sequence: TGTGCCAGCAGCTTGTACTCCTACGAGCAGTACTTC. V usage is TRBV7-8 and J usage is TRBJ2-7; D not resolved. Between the trimmed V and J ends, which lost 3 bases and 0 bases, there was a span of 3 bases. Germline lookup yields CDR1 SGHVS and CDR2 FQNEAQ. The CDR3 loop spans 12 amino acids.

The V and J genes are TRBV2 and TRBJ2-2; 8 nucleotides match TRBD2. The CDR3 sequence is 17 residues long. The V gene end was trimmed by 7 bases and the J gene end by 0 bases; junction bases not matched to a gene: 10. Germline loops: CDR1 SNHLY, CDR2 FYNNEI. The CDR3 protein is CASNLAGTLTNTGELFF. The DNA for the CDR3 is TGTGCCAGCAACTTAGCGGGAACCCTTACGAACACCGGGGAGCTGTTTTTT. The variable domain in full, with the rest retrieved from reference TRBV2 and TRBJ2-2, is EPEVTQTPSHQVTQMGQEVILRCVPISNHLYFYWYRQILGQKVEFLVSFYNNEISEKSEIFDDQFSVERPDGSNFTLKIRSTKLEDSAMYFCASNLAGTLTNTGELFFGEGSRLTVL.

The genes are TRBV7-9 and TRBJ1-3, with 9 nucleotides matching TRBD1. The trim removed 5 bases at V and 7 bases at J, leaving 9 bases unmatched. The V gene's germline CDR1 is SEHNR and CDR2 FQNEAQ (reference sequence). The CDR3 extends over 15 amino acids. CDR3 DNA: TGTGCCAGCAGCCCGGGACAGGGAGGCTTGAACACCATATATTTT. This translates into CASSPGQGGLNTIYF.

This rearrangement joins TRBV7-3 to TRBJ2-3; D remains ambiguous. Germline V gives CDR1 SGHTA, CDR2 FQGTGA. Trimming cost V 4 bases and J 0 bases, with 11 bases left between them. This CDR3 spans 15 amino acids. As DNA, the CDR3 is TGTGCCAGCAGCTCACGACCCGTAAGCACAGATACGCAGTATTTT. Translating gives CASSSRPVSTDTQYF.

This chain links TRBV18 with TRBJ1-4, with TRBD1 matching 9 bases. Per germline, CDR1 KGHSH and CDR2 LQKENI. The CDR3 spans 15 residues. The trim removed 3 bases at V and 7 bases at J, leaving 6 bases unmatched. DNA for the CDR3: TGTGCCAGCTCACCCCTGACAGGGGGTGCTGAAAAACTGTTTTTT. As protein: CASSPLTGGAEKLFF.

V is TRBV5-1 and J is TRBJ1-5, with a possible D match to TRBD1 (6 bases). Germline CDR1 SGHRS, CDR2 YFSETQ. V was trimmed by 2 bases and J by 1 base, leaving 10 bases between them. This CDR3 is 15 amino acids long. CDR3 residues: CASSLWGASNQPQHF. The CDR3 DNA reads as TGCGCCAGCAGCTTATGGGGGGCGAGCAATCAGCCCCAGCATTTT. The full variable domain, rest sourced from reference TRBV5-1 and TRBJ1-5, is KAGVTQTPRYLIKTRGQQVTLSCSPISGHRSVSWYQQTPGQGLQFLFEYFSETQRNKGNFPGRFSGRQFSNSRSEMNVSTLELGDSALYLCASSLWGASNQPQHFGDGTRLSIL.

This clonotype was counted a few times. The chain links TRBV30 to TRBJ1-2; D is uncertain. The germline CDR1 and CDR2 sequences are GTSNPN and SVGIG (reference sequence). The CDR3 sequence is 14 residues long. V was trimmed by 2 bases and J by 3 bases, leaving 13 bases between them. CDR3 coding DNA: TGTGCCTGGAGTATGTCTGGAGTCTACTATGGCTACACCTTC. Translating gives CAWSMSGVYYGYTF.

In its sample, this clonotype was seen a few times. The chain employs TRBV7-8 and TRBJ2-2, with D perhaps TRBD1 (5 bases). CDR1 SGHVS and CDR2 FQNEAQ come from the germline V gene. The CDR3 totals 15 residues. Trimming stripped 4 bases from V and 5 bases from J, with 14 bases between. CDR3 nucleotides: TGTGCCAGCAGCTCCCGGCAGGGATTGACCGGGGAGCTGTTTTTT. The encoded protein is CASSSRQGLTGELFF.

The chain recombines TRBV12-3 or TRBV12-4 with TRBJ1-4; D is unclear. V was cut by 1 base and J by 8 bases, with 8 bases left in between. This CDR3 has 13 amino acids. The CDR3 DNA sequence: TGTGCCAGCAGTTTAGGTCGGGAAGAAAAACTGTTTTTT. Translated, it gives CASSLGREEKLFF.

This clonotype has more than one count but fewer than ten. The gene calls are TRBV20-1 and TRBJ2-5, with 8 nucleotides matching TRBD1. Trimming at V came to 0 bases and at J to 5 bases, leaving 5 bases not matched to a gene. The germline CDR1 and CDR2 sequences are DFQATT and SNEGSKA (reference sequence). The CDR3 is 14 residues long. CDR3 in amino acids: CSARDHRGWETQYF. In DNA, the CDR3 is TGCAGTGCTAGAGATCACAGGGGGTGGGAGACCCAGTACTTC.

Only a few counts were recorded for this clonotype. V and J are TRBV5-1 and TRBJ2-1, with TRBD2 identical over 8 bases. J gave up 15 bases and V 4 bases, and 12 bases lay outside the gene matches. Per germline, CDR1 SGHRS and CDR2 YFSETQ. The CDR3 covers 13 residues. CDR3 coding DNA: TGCGCCAGCAGCGGCCCGATAGCGGGATCCCGGTTCTTC. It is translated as CASSGPIAGSRFF.

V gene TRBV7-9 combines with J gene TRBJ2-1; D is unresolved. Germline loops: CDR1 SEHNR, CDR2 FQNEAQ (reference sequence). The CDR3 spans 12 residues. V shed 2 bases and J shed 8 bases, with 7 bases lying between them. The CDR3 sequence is CASSLLVDEQFF. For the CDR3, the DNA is TGTGCCAGCAGCTTACTAGTGGATGAGCAGTTCTTC.

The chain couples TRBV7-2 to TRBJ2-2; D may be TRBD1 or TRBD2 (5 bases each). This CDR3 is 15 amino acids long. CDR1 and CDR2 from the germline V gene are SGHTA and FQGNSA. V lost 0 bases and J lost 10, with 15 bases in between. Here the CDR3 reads CASSLAGTRGVELFF. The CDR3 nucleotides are TGTGCCAGCAGCTTAGCCGGGACCCGGGGTGTGGAGCTGTTTTTT.

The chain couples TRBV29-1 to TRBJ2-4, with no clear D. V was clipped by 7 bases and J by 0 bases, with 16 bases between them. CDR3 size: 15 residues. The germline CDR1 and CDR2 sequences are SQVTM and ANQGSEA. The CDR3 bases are TGCAGCGGATTTTTGCGGACGCTAGCCAAAAACATTCAGTACTTC. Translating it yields CSGFLRTLAKNIQYF.

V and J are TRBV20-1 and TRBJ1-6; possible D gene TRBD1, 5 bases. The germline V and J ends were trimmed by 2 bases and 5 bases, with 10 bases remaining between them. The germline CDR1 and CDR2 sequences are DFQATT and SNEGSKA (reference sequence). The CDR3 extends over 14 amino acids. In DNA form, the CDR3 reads TGCAGTGCTAGAAGGGCAGGGAATAATTCACCCCTCCACTTT. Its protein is CSARRAGNNSPLHF.

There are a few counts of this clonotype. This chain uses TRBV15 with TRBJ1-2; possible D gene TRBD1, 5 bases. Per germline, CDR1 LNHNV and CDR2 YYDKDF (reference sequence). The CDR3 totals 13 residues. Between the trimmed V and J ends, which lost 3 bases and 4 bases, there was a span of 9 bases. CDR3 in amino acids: CATSSLQVYGYTF. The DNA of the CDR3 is TGTGCCACCAGCAGCTTACAGGTCTATGGCTACACCTTC.

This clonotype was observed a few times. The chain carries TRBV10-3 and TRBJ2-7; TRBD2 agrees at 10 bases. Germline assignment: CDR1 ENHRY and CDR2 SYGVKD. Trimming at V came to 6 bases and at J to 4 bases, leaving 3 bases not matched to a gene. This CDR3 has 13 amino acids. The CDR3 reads CAIRSGGEYEQYF. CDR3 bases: TGTGCCATCAGGAGCGGGGGGGAGTACGAGCAGTACTTC.

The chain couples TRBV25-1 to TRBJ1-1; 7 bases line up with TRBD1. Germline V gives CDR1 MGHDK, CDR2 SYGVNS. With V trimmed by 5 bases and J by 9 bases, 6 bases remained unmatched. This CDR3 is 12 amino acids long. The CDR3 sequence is CASSTNRGKAFF. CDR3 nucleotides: TGTGCCAGCAGTACCAACAGGGGAAAAGCTTTCTTT.